The T cell receptor (beta chain) described here comes from a study of blood T cell repertoires in COVID-19. At the level of the study: Samples came from the United States, Italy and Spain, spanning acute and convalescent COVID-19. Sample material is recorded as cDNA or gDNA derived from T cells, B-cell-depleted T cells, or PBMCs.

The data were produced by immunoSEQ multiplex PCR, yet TCRdb's version contains in-frame clones alone and is incomplete. The sample yields 300,000 to 400,000 clones, roughly 90% seen once. Germline V CDR1 and CDR2: SGHVS, FQNEAQ. This CDR3 comprises 15 residues. V lost 5 bases and J lost 6, with 17 bases in between. Self-reported history from a screening survey and questionnaire set each donor's cohort. Up to 2 weeks before entering the study, exposed participants had met a COVID-19 case. V and J are TRBV7-8 and TRBJ1-5, with D possibly matching TRBD1 (5 bases). The sequenced sample was PBMCs or T cells enriched from blood (not recorded which). The clonotype was recovered from a woman in her 30s who had been exposed to COVID-19. DNA of the CDR3: TGTGCCAGCAGCCGAGATTACCAGGGAACTCAGCCCCAGCATTTT. This sequence encodes CASSRDYQGTQPQHF.